The T cell receptor beta chain under discussion was sequenced for a study of response to subunit inactivated influenza vaccine. MiXCR was run by TCRdb on the RT-PCR reads, yielding one entry per CDR3 protein. The sample records fewer than 750,000 distinct CDR3 sequences, around 15% being singletons. V was pared by 3 bases and J by 4 bases, with 7 bases of the junction left unmatched. This CDR3 is built from 16 residues. The germline CDR1 and CDR2 sequences are SGDLS and YYNGEE. In its sample, this clonotype was seen a few times. The antigen is undetermined. Regarding the study as a whole: Authors suggested few new T cells are recruited by each seasonal influenza vaccination.

The chain has TRBV9 and TRBJ2-3; 11 nucleotides align to TRBD1. Here the sequenced sample was PBMCs from blood, taken roughly 13 days after vaccination. The sequence was obtained from a man in his forties or fifties who received an inactivated influenza vaccine. The CDR3 sequence is CASSALPGQGADTQYF. CDR3 coding DNA: TGTGCCAGCAGCGCCCTTCCGGGACAGGGGGCAGATACGCAGTATTTT.